Below, one T cell receptor (beta chain) is given with its context. TCRdb's table, derived via immunoSEQ multiplex PCR, lists solely in-frame clones and lacks some. The table has about 400,000 clones, approximately 86% seen once. The V and J ends lost 7 bases and 6 bases, in that order; junction bases with no gene match: 2. CDR1 is SQVTM, CDR2 ANQGSEA, per germline. The CDR3 loop spans 11 amino acids. These data are taken from a study of blood T cell repertoires in COVID-19. Sequenced input: PBMCs or T cells enriched from blood (not recorded which). The receptor was derived from a woman in her thirties or forties with acute COVID-19. The V call is TRBV29-1, the J call TRBJ1-2, with 10 bases matching TRBD1. DNA of the CDR3: TGCAGCGCCGGGACAGGGGATGGCTACACCTTC. Translation: CSAGTGDGYTF.